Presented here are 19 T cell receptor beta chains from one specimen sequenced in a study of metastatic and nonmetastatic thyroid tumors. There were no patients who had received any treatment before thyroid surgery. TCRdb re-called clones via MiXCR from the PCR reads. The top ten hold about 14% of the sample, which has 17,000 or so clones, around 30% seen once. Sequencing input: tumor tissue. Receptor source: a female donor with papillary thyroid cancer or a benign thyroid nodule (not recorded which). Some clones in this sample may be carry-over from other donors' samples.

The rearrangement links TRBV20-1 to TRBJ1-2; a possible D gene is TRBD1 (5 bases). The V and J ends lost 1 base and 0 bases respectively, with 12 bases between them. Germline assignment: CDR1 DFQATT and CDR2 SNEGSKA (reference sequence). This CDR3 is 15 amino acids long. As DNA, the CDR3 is TGCAGTGCTAGAGTCCCGGTGGGGGCTAACTATGGCTACACCTTC. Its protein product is CSARVPVGANYGYTF.

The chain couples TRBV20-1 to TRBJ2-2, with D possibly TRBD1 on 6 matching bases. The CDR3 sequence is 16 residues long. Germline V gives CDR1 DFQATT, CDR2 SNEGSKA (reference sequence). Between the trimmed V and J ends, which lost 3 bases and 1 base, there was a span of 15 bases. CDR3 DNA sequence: TGCAGTGCTAGGCCCACTCTAGGGGGGAACACCGGGGAGCTGTTTTTT. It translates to CSARPTLGGNTGELFF.

The CDR3 region is CASRPPGGSRDTQYF. CDR3 nucleotide sequence: TGTGCCAGCAGACCCCCCGGAGGGAGCAGGGATACGCAGTATTTT. The chain links TRBV28 to TRBJ2-3; the D gene is possibly TRBD2 (6 bases). Looked up from germline, CDR1 is MDHEN and CDR2 is SYDVKM. The CDR3 covers 15 residues. V shed 6 bases and J shed 6 bases, with 19 bases lying between them.

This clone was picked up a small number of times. CDR3 loop: CASSEGAGSPDTQYF. In DNA, the CDR3 is TGTGCCAGCAGTGAAGGGGCAGGGTCCCCAGATACGCAGTATTTT. This chain links TRBV6-1 with TRBJ2-3; maybe TRBD1 (5 bases). The V gene lost 1 base and the J gene lost 4 bases, with 12 bases spanning the gap. CDR3 size: 15 residues. Germline V gene sequence: CDR1 MNHNS, CDR2 SASEGT.

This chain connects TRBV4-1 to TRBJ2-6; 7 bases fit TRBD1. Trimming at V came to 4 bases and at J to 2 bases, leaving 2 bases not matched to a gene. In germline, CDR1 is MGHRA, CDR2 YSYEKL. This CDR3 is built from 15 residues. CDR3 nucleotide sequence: TGCGCCAGCAGCCCAGACAGGGCTGGGGCCAACGTCCTGACTTTC. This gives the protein CASSPDRAGANVLTF.

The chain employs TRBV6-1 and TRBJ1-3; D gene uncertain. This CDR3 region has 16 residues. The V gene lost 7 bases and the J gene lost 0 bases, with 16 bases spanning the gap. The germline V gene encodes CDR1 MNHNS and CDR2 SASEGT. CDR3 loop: CASTRGGPSSGNTIYF. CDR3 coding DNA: TGTGCCAGCACCCGGGGAGGGCCGAGCTCTGGAAACACCATATATTTT.

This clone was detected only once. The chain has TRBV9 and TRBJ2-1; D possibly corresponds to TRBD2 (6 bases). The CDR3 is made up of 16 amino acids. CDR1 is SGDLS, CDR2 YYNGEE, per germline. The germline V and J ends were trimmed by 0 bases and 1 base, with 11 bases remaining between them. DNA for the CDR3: TGTGCCAGCAGCGTAGGGGAGGCAGGGTCCTACAATGAGCAGTTCTTC. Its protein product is CASSVGEAGSYNEQFF.

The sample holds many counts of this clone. The CDR3, as DNA: TGCGCCAGCAGCTCTATAGTCGATGAGCAGTTCTTC. It translates to CASSSIVDEQFF. V and J are TRBV5-1 and TRBJ2-1; no reliable D call. Between the trimmed V and J ends, which lost 3 bases and 8 bases, there was a span of 9 bases. The CDR3 sequence is 12 residues long. Germline CDR1 SGHRS, CDR2 YFSETQ. Supplemented by reference TRBV5-1 and TRBJ2-1, the full variable domain reads KAGVTQTPRYLIKTRGQQVTLSCSPISGHRSVSWYQQTPGQGLQFLFEYFSETQRNKGNFPGRFSGRQFSNSRSEMNVSTLELGDSALYLCASSSIVDEQFFGPGTRLTVL.

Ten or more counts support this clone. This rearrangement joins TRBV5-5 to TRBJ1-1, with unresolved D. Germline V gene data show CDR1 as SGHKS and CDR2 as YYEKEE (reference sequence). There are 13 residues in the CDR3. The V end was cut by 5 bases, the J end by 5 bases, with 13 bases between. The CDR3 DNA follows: TGTGCCAGCAGGTCGGCGGCCTTTACTGAAGCTTTCTTT. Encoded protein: CASRSAAFTEAFF.

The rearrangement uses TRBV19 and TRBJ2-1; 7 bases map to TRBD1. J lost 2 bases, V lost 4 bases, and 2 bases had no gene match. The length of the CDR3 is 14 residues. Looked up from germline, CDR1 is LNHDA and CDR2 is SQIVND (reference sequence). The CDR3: CASSTGGPYNEQFF. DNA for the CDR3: TGTGCCAGTAGTACAGGGGGACCCTACAATGAGCAGTTCTTC. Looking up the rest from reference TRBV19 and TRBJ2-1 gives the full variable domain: DGGITQSPKYLFRKEGQNVTLSCEQNLNHDAMYWYRQDPGQGLRLIYYSQIVNDFQKGDIAEGYSVSREKKESFPLTVTSAQKNPTAFYLCASSTGGPYNEQFFGPGTRLTVL.

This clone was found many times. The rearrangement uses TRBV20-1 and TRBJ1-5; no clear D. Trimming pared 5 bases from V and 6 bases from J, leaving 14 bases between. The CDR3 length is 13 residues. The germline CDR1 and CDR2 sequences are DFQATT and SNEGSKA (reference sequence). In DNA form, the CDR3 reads TGCAGTGCTCAGAGGAAAGCTAGTCAGCCCCAGCATTTT. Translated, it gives CSAQRKASQPQHF.

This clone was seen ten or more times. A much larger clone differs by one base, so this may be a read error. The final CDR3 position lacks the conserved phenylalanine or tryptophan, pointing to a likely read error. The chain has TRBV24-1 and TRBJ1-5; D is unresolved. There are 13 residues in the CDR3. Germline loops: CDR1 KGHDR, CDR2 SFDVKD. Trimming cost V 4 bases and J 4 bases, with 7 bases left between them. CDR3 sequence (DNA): TGTGCCACCAGTGACCAGGCTAATCAGCCCCAGCATCTT. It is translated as CATSDQANQPQHL.

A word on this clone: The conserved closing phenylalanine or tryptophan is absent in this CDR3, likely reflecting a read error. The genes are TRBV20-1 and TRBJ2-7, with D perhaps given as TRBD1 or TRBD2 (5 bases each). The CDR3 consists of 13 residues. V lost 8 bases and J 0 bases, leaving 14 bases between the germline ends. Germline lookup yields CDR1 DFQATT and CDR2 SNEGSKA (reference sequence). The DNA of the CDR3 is TGCAGTCCCATCCCGGGGCCCTCCTACGAGCAGTACCTC. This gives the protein CSPIPGPSYEQYL.

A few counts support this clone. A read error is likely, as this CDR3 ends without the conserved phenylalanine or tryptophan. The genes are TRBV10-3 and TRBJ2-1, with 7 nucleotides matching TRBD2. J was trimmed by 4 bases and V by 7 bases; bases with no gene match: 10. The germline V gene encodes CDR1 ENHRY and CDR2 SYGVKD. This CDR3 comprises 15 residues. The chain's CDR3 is CAINRGGSSYNEQFL. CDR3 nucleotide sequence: TGTGCCATCAATAGAGGCGGGAGCTCATACAATGAGCAGTTCCTC.

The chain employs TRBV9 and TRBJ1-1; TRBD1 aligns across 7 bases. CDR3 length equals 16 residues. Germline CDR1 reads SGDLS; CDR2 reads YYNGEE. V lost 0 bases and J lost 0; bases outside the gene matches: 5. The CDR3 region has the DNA TGTGCCAGCAGCGTAGAGCCTACAGGGGTGAACACTGAAGCTTTCTTT. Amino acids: CASSVEPTGVNTEAFF.

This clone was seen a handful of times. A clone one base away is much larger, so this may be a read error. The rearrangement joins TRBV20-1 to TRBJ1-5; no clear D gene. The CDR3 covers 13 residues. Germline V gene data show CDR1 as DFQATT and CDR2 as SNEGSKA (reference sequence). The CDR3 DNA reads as TGCAGTGCGAGAGAACCGGTGGGGCAGCCCCAGCATTTT. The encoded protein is CSAREPVGQPQHF.

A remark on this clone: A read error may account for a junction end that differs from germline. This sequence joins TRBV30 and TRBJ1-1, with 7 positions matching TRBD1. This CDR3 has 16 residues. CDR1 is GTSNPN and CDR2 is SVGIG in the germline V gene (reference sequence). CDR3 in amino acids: CAWQGGTRDSYTEAFF. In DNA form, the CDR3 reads TGTGCCTGGCAAGGAGGAACTCGGGACAGTTACACTGAAGCTTTTTTT. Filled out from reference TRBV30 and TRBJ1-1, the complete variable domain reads SQTIHQWPATLVQPVGSPLSLECTVEGTSNPNLYWYRQAAGRGLQLLFYSVGIGQISSEVPQNLSASRPQDRQFILSSKKLLLSDSGFYLCAWQGGTRDSYTEAFFGQGTRLTVV.

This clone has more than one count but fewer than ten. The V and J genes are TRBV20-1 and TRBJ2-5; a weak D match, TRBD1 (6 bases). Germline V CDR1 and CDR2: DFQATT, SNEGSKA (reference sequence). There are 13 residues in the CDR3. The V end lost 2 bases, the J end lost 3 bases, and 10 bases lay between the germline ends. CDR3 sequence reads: CSARQTGKETQYF. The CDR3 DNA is TGCAGTGCTAGACAAACAGGGAAAGAGACCCAGTACTTC.

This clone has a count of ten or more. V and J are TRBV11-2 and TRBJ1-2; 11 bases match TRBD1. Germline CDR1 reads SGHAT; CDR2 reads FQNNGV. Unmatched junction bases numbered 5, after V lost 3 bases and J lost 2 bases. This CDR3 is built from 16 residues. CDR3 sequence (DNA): TGTGCCAGCAGCTTCCCCGGGACAGGGGGAAACTATGGCTACACCTTC. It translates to CASSFPGTGGNYGYTF.